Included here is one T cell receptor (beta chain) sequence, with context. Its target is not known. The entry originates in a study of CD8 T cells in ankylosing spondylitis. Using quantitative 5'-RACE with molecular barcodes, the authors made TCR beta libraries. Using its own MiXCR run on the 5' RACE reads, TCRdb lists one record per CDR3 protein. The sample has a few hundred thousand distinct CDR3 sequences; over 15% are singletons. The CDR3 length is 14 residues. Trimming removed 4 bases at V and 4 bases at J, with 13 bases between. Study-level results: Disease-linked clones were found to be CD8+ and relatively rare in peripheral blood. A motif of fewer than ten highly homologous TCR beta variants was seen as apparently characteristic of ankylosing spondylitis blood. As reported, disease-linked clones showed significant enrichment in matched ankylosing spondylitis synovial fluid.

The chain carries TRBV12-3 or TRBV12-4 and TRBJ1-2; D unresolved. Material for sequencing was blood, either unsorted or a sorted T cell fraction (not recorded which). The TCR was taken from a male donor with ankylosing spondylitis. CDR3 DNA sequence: TGTGCCAGCAGTTCTCGAGGGTCGCCCTATGGCTACACCTTC. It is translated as CASSSRGSPYGYTF.